This TCR beta chain came from a study of T cell responses to AZD1222 COVID-19 vaccine. The study, taken as a whole, reports: Targeting of unmutated variant regions was reportedly seen in nearly half of spike-specific TCRs. Spike-specific TCRs gained breadth and depth after people received two AZD1222 doses. Scientists sampled the repertoires only once the peak T cell response had passed. Clonal diversity was possibly underestimated, and white British individuals and females predominated among donors.

Of note for this clone: The target antigen is unknown.

Per the germline V gene, CDR1 is MNHEY and CDR2 is SVGAGI. The J segment lost 7 bases and the V segment lost 7 bases, leaving 7 bases of the junction unmatched. CDR3 length equals 14 residues. Data came from immunoSEQ multiplex PCR; TCRdb stores just in-frame clones and leaves some out. The data contain 90,000 to 150,000 clones, about 90% of them seen just once; the ten biggest clones take up 6.5% to 9%. Sequences were derived from peripheral blood, sampled on day 0 of AZD1222 vaccination. This rearrangement joins TRBV6-5 to TRBJ1-4; 9 positions agree with TRBD1. The sequence derives from an adult in good health. Here the CDR3 DNA reads TGTGCCAGCATTCGGGACAGGGCTGGTGAAAAACTGTTTTTT. This sequence encodes CASIRDRAGEKLFF.